The sequence of this T cell receptor beta chain was determined in a study of prognosis after radiotherapy for stage I lung cancer (dated by TCRdb to 2020 to 2023). Regarding the study in general: Around 19 stage I NSCLC patients were enrolled in Nanjing, China, between early 2018 and early 2019. Newly diagnosed primary stage I lung tumors were found in 13 to 15 patients, while oligometastatic NSCLC after surgical resection of the primary tumor was found in four or five. Using image-guided IMRT or VMAT, SBRT was delivered in 3 to 5 fractions at a biologically effective dose of at least 100 Gy. All patients were considered medically inoperable, owing to comorbidities in around twelve and refusal of surgery in seven or eight. A total of approximately 38 blood samples from 19 patients were sequenced, with one sample obtained before and one obtained after SBRT for each patient. Distant metastases were developed by four of the 19 patients after SBRT, at a median of around seven months, whereas no significant progression was observed in the other 15 patients. Tumor histology was squamous cell carcinoma in seven or eight patients and adenocarcinoma in about 12. This study profiled peripheral blood TCR beta repertoires from stage I NSCLC patients before and after stereotactic body radiotherapy and linked the repertoires to distant failure. The cohort was made up of 10 to 15 men and over 5 women, with a median age of roughly 74 years and an age range of about 50 to 84 years. In every patient, SBRT was given without any concurrent therapy.

Two rounds of multiplex PCR were used to amplify the TCR beta CDR3 region from genomic DNA. The first PCR round used primers specific to each TRBV and TRBJ gene, with sequences filed in Chinese patent CN105087789A. Universal primers were used in the second PCR round. The Roche High Pure PCR Template Preparation Kit was used to extract genomic DNA from frozen PBMCs. Paired-end sequencing with 151 bp reads was performed on the libraries using an Illumina HiSeq 3000. Per the source publication's procedure: CutAdapt was used to remove raw reads lacking the multiplex PCR primer sequences. Using PEAR, the high-quality paired reads were merged into contigs. MiXCR assigned TRB V, D and J gene segments to each contig by aligning to reference sequences. CDR3 sequences were clustered by base quality and sequence similarity to remove sequencing errors. Shannon entropy, normalized by the natural log of the productive TCR sequence number, served as the measure of diversity. Clonality was defined as one minus Shannon entropy divided by the natural log of the number of unique clonotypes. The Youden index of ROC curves was used to select progression-free survival cut-offs for repertoire metrics, and analyses were performed in R 3.5.3. The public reads were reanalyzed by TCRdb: fastp trimming at Q25, MiXCR alignment, in-frame beta chains only. Duplicate CDR3 protein sequences are folded into a single record with the most common DNA and genes. TCRdb's processing, not the study's, gives the V and J calls here. A total of about 30,000 distinct CDR3 sequences appear in this sample, under 60% of them only once. The top ten constitute more than 15% of the sample.

What the work shows at the level of the full study, not this receptor alone: Unique TCR clone counts fell after SBRT (median 10,088 before versus roughly 6,900 after; Wilcoxon paired P=0.011). None of the reported P values were adjusted for multiple comparisons. No determination of tumor specificity was made for expanded TCR clones. Post-SBRT Shannon entropy and its change from baseline were lower in patients who developed distant metastases; baseline Shannon entropy was not associated with metastases. TRBV and TRBJ usage frequencies reportedly varied with metastasis status, involving two V genes at baseline and nine V and two J genes after SBRT. Limitations of the study included a small cohort and short follow-up, and the study findings need independent validation.

This clonotype showed up many times. The specificity of this receptor is unknown. No base quality values were provided; no much bigger clone lies one nucleotide off. A history of other malignancies or of prior chemotherapy or radiotherapy was absent in all patients, and node-negative disease was shown on CT and PET/CT in all patients. At each of two time points, around 6.1 milliliters of peripheral venous blood were collected into EDTA tubes. PBMCs were isolated by Ficoll-Paque Plus density-gradient centrifugation. Right after collection, samples were kept at -80 degrees C until analysis. Trimming costs V 7 bases and J 3 bases, and their ends lie 9 bases apart. The CDR3 holds 13 amino acids from the cysteine to the phenylalanine. Just the 39-base CDR3 DNA is kept, in frame starting at base 1.

The source is a donor over 45 with non-small cell lung cancer. The sample here was PBMCs, taken before or after stereotactic body radiation therapy (not recorded which). In this chain, TRBV12-3 or TRBV12-4 is recombined with TRBJ2-2, with TRBD2 as a weak D call on 5 bases. The CDR3 reads CASNMRDTGELFF. The sequenced DNA is TGTGCCAGCAACATGAGGGACACCGGGGAGCTGTTTTTT.